This T cell receptor beta chain is from a study of T cells in Graves' hyperthyroidism and ophthalmopathy. Turning to the study itself: Peripheral blood was drawn at first diagnosis, prior to all treatment.

The V end was cut by 2 bases, the J end by 4 bases, with 12 bases between. This CDR3 is built from 15 residues. Germline-derived CDR1 and CDR2 are LGHDT and YNNKEL (reference sequence). Patients having uncontrolled infection, another autoimmune disease, pregnancy or lactation were not included. Note on this clonotype: Its antigen is currently unknown.

TCR beta CDR3 sequences were amplified from RNA transcripts. HTBI primers were the set used in a first-round RT-PCR of the TCR CDR3. TCRdb used MiXCR to reprocess the multiplex PCR reads, holding one entry per CDR3 protein. The sample includes 500,000 to 750,000 distinct CDR3 sequences, 13% to 15% of them seen just once. Findings and caveats of the study: A median roughly six months before onset, the model predicted ophthalmopathy. Peripheral blood also featured most of the thyroid clonotypes expanded above 0.001.

The chain employs TRBV3-1 and TRBJ2-1; D gene ambiguous. The clonotype was recovered from a woman under 30 with Graves' ophthalmopathy. The material sequenced was blood. The CDR3 region is CASSQRADSYNEQFF. The CDR3 DNA is TGTGCCAGCAGCCAAAGGGCAGACTCGTACAATGAGCAGTTCTTC.